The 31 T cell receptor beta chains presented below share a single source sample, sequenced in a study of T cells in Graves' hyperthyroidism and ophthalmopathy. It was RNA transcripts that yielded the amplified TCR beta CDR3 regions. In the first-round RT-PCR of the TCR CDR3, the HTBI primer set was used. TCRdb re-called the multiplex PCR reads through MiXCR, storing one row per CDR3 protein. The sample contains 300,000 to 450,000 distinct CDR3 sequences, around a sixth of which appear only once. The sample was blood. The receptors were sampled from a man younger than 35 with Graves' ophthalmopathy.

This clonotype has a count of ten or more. CDR3 nucleotide sequence: TGTGCCAGCAGTGCCCCAGGGGGTAGCACAGATACGCAGTATTTT. Translation gives CASSAPGGSTDTQYF. The V and J genes are TRBV6-1 and TRBJ2-3, with 7 bases matching TRBD1. V was clipped by 4 bases and J by 0 bases; unmatched bases: 4. Per germline, CDR1 MNHNS and CDR2 SASEGT. This CDR3 is 15 amino acids long.

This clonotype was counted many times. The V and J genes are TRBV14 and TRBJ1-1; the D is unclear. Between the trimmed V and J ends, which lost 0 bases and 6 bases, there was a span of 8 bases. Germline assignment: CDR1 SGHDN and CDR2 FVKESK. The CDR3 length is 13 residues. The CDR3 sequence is CASSQERRAEAFF. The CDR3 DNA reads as TGTGCCAGCAGCCAAGAGAGGAGGGCTGAAGCTTTCTTT.

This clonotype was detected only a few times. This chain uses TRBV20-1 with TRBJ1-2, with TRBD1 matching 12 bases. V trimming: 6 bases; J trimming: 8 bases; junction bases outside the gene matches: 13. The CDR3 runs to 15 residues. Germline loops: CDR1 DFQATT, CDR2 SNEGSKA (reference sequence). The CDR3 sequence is CSAPRDRGRVLGYTF. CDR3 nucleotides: TGCAGTGCCCCCCGGGACAGGGGGCGGGTACTCGGCTACACCTTC.

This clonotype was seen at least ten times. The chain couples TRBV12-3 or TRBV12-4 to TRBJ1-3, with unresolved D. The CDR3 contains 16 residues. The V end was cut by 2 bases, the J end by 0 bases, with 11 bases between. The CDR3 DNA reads TGTGCCAGCAGTTTAATTTCTGTTCTCTCTGGAAACACCATATATTTT. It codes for CASSLISVLSGNTIYF.

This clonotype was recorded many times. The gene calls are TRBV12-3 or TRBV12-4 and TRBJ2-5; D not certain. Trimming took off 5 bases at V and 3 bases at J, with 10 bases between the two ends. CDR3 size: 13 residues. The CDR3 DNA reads TGTGCCAGCAGTCATCCTGGGGAAGAGACCCAGTACTTC. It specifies CASSHPGEETQYF.

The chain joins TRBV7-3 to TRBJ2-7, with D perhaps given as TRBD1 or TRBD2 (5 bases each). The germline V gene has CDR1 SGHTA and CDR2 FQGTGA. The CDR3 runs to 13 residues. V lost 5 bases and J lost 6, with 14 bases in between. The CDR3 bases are TGTGCCAGCAGCGTCACCTCAGGGAGCGAGCAGTACTTC. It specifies CASSVTSGSEQYF.

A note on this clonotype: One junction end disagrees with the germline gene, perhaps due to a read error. The CDR3 nucleotides are TGTGCCAGCAGCCGGGACTCTCCGGCAACTAATGAAAAACCGTTTTTT. Protein product: CASSRDSPATNEKPFF. The rearrangement links TRBV5-4 to TRBJ1-4, with TRBD1 as a possible D gene (5 bases). Per germline, CDR1 SGHNT and CDR2 YYREEE (reference sequence). The CDR3 length is 16 residues.

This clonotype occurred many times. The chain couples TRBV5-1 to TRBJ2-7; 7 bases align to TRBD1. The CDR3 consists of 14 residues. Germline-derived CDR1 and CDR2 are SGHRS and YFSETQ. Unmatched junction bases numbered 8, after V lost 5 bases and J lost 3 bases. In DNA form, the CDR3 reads TGCGCCAGCAGAATAGGGGGCAGCAGCTACGAGCAGTACTTC. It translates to CASRIGGSSYEQYF.

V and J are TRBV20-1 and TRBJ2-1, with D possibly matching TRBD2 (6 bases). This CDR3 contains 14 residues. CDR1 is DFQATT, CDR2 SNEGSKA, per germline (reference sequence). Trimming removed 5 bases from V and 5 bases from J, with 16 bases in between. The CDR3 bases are TGCAGTGCTGCGTTGGGGACTTCCAACAATGAGCAGTTCTTC. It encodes CSAALGTSNNEQFF.

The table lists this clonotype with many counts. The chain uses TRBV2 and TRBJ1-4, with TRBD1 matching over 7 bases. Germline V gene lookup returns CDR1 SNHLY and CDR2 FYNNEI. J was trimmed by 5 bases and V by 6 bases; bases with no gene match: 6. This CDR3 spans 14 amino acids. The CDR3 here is CASRPGTANEKLFF. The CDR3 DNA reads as TGTGCCAGCAGACCCGGGACAGCCAATGAAAAACTGTTTTTT.

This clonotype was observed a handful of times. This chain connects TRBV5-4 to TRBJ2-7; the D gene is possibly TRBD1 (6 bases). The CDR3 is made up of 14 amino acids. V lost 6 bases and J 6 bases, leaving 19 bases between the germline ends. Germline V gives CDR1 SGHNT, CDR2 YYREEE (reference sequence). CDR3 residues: CASIRDTDRSEQYF. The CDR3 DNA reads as TGTGCCAGCATCCGGGACACGGACCGCTCCGAGCAGTACTTC. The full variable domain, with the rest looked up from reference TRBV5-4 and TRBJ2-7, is ETGVTQSPTHLIKTRGQQVTLRCSSQSGHNTVSWYQQALGQGPQFIFQYYREEENGRGNFPPRFSGLQFPNYSSELNVNALELDDSALYLCASIRDTDRSEQYFGPGTRLTVT.

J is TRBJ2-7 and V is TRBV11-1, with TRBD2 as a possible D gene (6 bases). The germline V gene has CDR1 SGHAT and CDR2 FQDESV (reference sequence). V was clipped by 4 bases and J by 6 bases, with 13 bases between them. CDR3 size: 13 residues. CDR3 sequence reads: CASSSMGGGEQYF. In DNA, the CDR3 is TGTGCCAGCAGCTCCATGGGGGGAGGCGAGCAGTACTTC.

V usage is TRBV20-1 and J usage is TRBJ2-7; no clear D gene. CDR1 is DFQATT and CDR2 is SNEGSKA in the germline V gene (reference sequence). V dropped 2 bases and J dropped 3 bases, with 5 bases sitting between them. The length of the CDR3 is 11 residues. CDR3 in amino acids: CSARLSYEQYF. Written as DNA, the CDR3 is TGCAGTGCTAGACTGAGCTACGAGCAGTACTTC.

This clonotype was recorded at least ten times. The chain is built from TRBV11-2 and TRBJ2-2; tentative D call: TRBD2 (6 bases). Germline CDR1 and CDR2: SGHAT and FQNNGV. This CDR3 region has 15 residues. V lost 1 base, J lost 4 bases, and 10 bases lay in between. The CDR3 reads CASSLVGGGTGELFF. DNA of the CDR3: TGTGCCAGCAGCTTAGTCGGGGGTGGCACCGGGGAGCTGTTTTTT.

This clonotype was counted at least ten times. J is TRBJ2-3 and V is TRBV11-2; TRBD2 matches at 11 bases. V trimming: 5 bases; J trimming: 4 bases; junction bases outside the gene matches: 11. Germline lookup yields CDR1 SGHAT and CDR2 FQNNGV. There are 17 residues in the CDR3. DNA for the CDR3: TGTGCCAGCAGCCCGTATCTAGCGGGGGGCGGGGCAGATACGCAGTATTTT. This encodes CASSPYLAGGGADTQYF.

The CDR3 loop reads CASSTPGTENTEAFF. The DNA for the CDR3 is TGCGCCAGCAGCACCCCCGGGACAGAGAACACTGAAGCTTTCTTT. The chain has TRBV5-1 and TRBJ1-1, with TRBD1 matching 7 bases. This CDR3 is built from 15 residues. Trimming cost V 4 bases and J 1 base; bases outside gene matches: 7. Germline-derived CDR1 and CDR2 are SGHRS and YFSETQ.

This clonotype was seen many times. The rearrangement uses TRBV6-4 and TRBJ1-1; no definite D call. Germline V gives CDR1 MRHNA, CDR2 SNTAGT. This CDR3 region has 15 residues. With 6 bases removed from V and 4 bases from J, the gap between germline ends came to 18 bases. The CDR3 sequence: CASSETDSQGTEAFF. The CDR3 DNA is TGTGCCAGCAGCGAAACGGATAGCCAAGGCACTGAAGCTTTCTTT.

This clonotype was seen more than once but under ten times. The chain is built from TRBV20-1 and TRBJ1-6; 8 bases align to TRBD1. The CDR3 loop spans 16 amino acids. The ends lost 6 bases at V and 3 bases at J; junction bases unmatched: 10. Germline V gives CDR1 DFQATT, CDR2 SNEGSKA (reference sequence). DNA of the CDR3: TGCAGTGCCCGGAGGACAGGGCGCAACTATAATTCACCCCTCCACTTT. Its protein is CSARRTGRNYNSPLHF.

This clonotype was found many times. The CDR3 DNA sequence: TGTGCCAGCAGTTACTCAGCGGGGTATAGCTATGGCTACACCTTC. The encoded protein is CASSYSAGYSYGYTF. V is TRBV6-5 and J is TRBJ1-2; D uncertain. V lost 0 bases, J lost 4 bases, and 12 bases lay in between. CDR1 MNHEY and CDR2 SVGAGI come from the germline V gene. This CDR3 is 15 amino acids long.

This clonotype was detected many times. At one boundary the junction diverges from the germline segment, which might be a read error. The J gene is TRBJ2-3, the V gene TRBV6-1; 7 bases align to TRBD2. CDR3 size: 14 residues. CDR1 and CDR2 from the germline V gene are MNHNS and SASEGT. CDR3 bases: TGTGCCAGCAGTAAAGCGGGGAGCACAGATACGCAGTATTTT. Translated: CASSKAGSTDTQYF.

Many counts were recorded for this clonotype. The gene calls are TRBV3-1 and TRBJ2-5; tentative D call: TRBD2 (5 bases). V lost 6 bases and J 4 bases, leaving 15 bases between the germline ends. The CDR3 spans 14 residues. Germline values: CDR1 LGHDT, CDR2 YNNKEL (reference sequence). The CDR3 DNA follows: TGTGCCAGCAGTCCATCCACTAGAGGAGAGACCCAGTACTTC. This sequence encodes CASSPSTRGETQYF.

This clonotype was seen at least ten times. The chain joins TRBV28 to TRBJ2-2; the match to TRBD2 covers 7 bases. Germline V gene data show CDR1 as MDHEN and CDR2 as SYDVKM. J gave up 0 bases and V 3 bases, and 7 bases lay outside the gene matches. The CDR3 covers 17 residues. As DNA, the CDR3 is TGTGCCAGCAGTTTTGTCTGGGGAGGGGCGAACACCGGGGAGCTGTTTTTT. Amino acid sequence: CASSFVWGGANTGELFF.

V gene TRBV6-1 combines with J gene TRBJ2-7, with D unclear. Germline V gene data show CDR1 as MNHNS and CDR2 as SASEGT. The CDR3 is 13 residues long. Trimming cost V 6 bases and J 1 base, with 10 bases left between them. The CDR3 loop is CASRGKRSYEQYF. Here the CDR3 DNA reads TGTGCCAGCAGGGGAAAACGATCCTACGAGCAGTACTTC.

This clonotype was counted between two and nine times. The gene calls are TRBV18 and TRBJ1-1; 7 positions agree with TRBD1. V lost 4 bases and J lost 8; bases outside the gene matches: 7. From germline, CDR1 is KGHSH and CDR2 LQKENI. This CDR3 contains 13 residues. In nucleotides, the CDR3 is TGTGCCAGCTCACTAGGGACAGTCAGGGAAGCTTTCTTT. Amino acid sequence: CASSLGTVREAFF. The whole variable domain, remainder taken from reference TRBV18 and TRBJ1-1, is NAGVMQNPRHLVRRRGQEARLRCSPMKGHSHVYWYRQLPEEGLKFMVYLQKENIIDESGMPKERFSAEFPKEGPSILRIQQVVRGDSAAYFCASSLGTVREAFFGQGTRLTVV.

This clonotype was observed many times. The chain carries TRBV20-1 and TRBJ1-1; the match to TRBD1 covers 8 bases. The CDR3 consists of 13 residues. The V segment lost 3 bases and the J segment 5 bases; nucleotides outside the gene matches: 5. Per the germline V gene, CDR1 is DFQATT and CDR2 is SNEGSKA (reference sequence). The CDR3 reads CSARATGGTEAFF. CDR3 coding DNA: TGCAGTGCTAGGGCAACAGGGGGGACTGAAGCTTTCTTT.

CDR3 residues: CASSQDAERGNQPQHF. DNA of the CDR3: TGTGCCAGCAGCCAAGATGCCGAACGGGGAAATCAGCCCCAGCATTTT. V is TRBV4-2 and J is TRBJ1-5; D gene ambiguous. The ends were cut back, 0 bases at V and 4 bases at J, with 13 bases in the middle. There are 16 residues in the CDR3. Germline V CDR1 and CDR2: LGHNA, YNFKEQ.

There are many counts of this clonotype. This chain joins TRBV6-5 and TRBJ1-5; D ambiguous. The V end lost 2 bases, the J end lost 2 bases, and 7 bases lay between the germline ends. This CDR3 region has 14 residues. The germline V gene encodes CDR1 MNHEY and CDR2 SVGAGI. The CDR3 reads CASSYRDGNQPQHF. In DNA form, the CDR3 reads TGTGCCAGCAGTTACAGGGATGGCAATCAGCCCCAGCATTTT.

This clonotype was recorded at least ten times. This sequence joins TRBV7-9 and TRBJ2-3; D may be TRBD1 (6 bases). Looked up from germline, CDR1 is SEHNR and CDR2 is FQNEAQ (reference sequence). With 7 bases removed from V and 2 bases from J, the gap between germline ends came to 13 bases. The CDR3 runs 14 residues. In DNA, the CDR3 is TGTGCCAGCAACCGTGGGGGCTTCACAGATACGCAGTATTTT. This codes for CASNRGGFTDTQYF.

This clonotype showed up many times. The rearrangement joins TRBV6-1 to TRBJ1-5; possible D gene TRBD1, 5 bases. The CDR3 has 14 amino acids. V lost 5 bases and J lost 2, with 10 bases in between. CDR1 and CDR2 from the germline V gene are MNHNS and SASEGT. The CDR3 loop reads CASSLRDGNQPQHF. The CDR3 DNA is TGTGCCAGCAGTCTCAGGGATGGCAATCAGCCCCAGCATTTT.

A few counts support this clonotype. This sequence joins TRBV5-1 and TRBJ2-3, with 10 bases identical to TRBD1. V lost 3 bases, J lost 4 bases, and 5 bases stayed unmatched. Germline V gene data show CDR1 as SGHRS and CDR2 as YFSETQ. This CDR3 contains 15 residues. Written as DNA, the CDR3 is TGCGCCAGCAGCTGGGACAGGGGCAATTCAGATACGCAGTATTTT. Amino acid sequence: CASSWDRGNSDTQYF.

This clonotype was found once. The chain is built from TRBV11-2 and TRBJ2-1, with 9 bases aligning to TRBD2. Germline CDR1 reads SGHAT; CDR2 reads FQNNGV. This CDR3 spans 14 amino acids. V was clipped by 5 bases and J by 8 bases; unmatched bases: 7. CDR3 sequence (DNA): TGTGCCAGCAGCGGAGGCGGGGGGGCCCATGAGCAGTTCTTC. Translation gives CASSGGGGAHEQFF.